This T cell receptor beta chain was profiled in a study of blood T cell repertoires in COVID-19. Profiled with immunoSEQ multiplex PCR; TCRdb holds only in-frame clones, not every one. The sample lists fewer than 350,000 clones, about 85% occurring once. V lost 2 bases, J lost 3 bases, and 16 bases lay in between. The CDR3 totals 16 residues. From germline, CDR1 is LNHDA and CDR2 SQIVND (reference sequence). The sequence was collected from a woman in her fifties or sixties who had recovered from COVID-19. The sample consisted of PBMCs or T cells enriched from blood (not recorded which). The V gene is TRBV19, the J gene TRBJ1-1; D perhaps matches TRBD1 (5 bases). In nucleotides, the CDR3 is TGTGCCAGTAGTATAAGTGCCCGGGGGAGGTACACTGAAGCTTTCTTT. It yields the protein CASSISARGRYTEAFF.